The sequence of this T cell receptor beta chain was determined in a study of T cell repertoires in cytomegalovirus infection. Study as a whole: It was the public TCR beta signatures that indicated both CMV infection and matching HLA type. Overall study findings and caveats: Public TCR beta family frequency separated CMV-and-HLA carriers, including in an independent cohort. Dominating the ex vivo response were TCR beta clonotypes that were CMV-specific and HLA-C-restricted.

V lost 4 bases to trimming and J lost 6 bases; unmatched junction nucleotides: 7. CDR3 length equals 14 residues. Germline-derived CDR1 and CDR2 are MNHEY and SVGEGT. This clonotype was seen more than once but under ten times. The antigen is unknown. A single record per CDR3 protein comes from TCRdb applying MiXCR to the reads. Of approximately 100,000 distinct CDR3 sequences in the sample, 23% were seen once. The rearrangement joins TRBV6-2 or TRBV6-3 to TRBJ1-1; 8 bases match TRBD1. Sequencing used CD8+ T cells from PBMCs. The source of this sequence is a human donor in good health (CMV status not recorded). Some clones in this sample may be carry-over from other donors' samples. This chain's CDR3 is CASSSTGGRAEAFF. CDR3 sequence (DNA): TGTGCCAGCAGTTCTACAGGGGGACGCGCTGAAGCTTTCTTT.